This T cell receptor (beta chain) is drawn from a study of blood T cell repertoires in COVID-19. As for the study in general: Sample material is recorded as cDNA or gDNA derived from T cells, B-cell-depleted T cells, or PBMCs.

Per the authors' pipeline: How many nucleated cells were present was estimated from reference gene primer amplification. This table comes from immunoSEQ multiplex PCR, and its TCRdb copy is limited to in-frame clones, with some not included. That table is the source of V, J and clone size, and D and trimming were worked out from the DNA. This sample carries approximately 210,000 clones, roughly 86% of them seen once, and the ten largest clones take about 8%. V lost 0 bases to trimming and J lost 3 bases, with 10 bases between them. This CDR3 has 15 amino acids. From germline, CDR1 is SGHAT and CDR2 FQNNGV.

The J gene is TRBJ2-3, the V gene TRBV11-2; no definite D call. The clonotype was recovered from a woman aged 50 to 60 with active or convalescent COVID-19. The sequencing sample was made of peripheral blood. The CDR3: CASSLEGRMTDTQYF. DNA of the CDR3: TGTGCCAGCAGCTTAGAGGGCCGCATGACAGATACGCAGTATTTT.